The clone carrying this T cell receptor (beta chain) has a handful of counts. Trimming left V 5 bases short and J 0 bases short, with 10 bases between. Germline V gene sequence: CDR1 SGHTA, CDR2 FQGNSA. The CDR3 is 14 residues long. The sample originates from a study of blood T cell repertoires in COVID-19. At the level of the study: From T cells, B-cell-depleted T cells, or PBMCs came the material, which was cDNA or gDNA.

Some clones are missing from TCRdb's copy, which holds only in-frame ones; the method was immunoSEQ multiplex PCR. Among more than 350,000 clones listed, more than 70% were seen once. The TCR was taken from a woman aged 25 to 39 with COVID-19, enrolled during active disease. The rearrangement uses TRBV7-2 and TRBJ1-1, with D tentatively TRBD1 (5 bases). The sequencing sample was made of peripheral blood. The CDR3 nucleotides read TGTGCCAGCAGCCCCGCGGGGGTGAACACTGAAGCTTTCTTT. This codes for CASSPAGVNTEAFF.